The rows below give T cell receptor beta chains drawn from one sample of a study of blood T cell repertoires in COVID-19. The data were produced by immunoSEQ multiplex PCR, yet TCRdb's version contains in-frame clones alone and is incomplete. The data show about 670,000 clones, 80% to 90% seen once. The sample was peripheral blood. These receptors all stem from a woman aged 18 to 35 with acute or convalescent COVID-19. CDR3s leave out the opening cysteine and the closing phenylalanine or tryptophan.

>TRBJ1-4|TRBV7-9
ASNALEGPREKLF
>TRBJ2-5|TRBV5-5
ASSLQGLRGETQY
>TRBJ1-2|TRBV6-5
ATQPGTNYGYT
>TRBJ1-4|TRBV6-5
ASSYRGQGFEKLF
>TRBJ1-3|TRBV4-3
ASSQENGRTIY
>TRBJ2-2|TRBV6-6
ASRRDSPNTGELF
>TRBJ1-2|TRBV2
ASRRDRASVYGYT
>TRBJ1-5|TRBV5-6
ASSGQGANQPQH
>TRBJ2-7|TRBV7-2
ASSPLSGGGRRNYEQY
>TRBJ1-1|TRBV4-3
ASSPYVGNTEAF
>TRBJ1-4|TRBV2
AAASGASNEKLF